This T cell receptor beta chain was identified during a study of identifying expanded T cells in peripheral blood. Study-wide results and limits: Across healthy donors, higher total template counts meant significantly greater roughly two-week count variance. Approximately 1.1 clones differed between technical replicates, versus 16.4 and 19 over time.

Assay used: immunoSEQ multiplex PCR; TCRdb lists only in-frame clones, some missing. The repertoire holds 85,000 to 100,000 clones, with more than 70% as singletons. Germline values: CDR1 MNHNS, CDR2 SASEGT. Trimming removed 7 bases from V and 3 bases from J, with 9 bases in between. This CDR3 spans 13 amino acids. On this clone itself: As yet, its antigen is unknown.

Sequencing was performed on blood. The receptor's source is a person aged 18 to 75 in good health. The chain combines TRBV6-1 with TRBJ2-2, with D unclear. The CDR3 sequence: CASNLAYTGELFF. CDR3 in DNA: TGTGCCAGCAATTTGGCCTACACCGGGGAGCTGTTTTTT.